The 25 T cell receptor beta chains presented below share a single source sample, sequenced in a study of T cells in localized non-small cell lung cancer. Clones were sequenced by immunoSEQ multiplex PCR, and TCRdb holds only the in-frame ones, with some missing. The sample records fewer than 50,000 clones, 86% being singletons. The source material was peripheral blood mononuclear cells, sampled before any cancer treatment. The receptor source for this set is a male donor aged 60 or over with stage II lung adenocarcinoma.

The chain has TRBV9 and TRBJ1-1; perhaps TRBD1 as D (5 bases). Germline V CDR1 and CDR2: SGDLS, YYNGEE. CDR3 length equals 14 residues. Between the trimmed V and J ends, which lost 3 bases and 3 bases, there was a span of 12 bases. CDR3 coding DNA: TGTGCCAGCAGCGCGCGGGGGGAGGACACTGAAGCTTTCTTT. As protein: CASSARGEDTEAFF. The full variable domain, completed using reference TRBV9 and TRBJ1-1, is DSGVTQTPKHLITATGQRVTLRCSPRSGDLSVYWYQQSLDQGLQFLIQYYNGEERAKGNILERFSAQQFPDLHSELNLSSLELGDSALYFCASSARGEDTEAFFGQGTRLTVV.

The V call is TRBV18, the J call TRBJ2-5; TRBD1 aligns across 10 bases. V lost 3 bases, J lost 5 bases, and 0 bases stayed unmatched. Germline CDR1 reads KGHSH; CDR2 reads LQKENI. The CDR3 sequence is 13 residues long. CDR3 protein: CASSPGQGETQYF. DNA for the CDR3: TGTGCCAGCTCACCGGGACAGGGGGAGACCCAGTACTTC.

V is TRBV4-2 and J is TRBJ2-1; 14 bases map to TRBD2. Germline-derived CDR1 and CDR2 are LGHNA and YNFKEQ. The CDR3 is made up of 23 amino acids. Germline trimming cut 2 bases from V and 0 bases from J; bases unmatched to any gene: 18. The CDR3 sequence: CASSQLQMTGTSGSMGSYNEQFF. CDR3 coding DNA: TGTGCCAGCAGCCAATTACAAATGACCGGGACTAGCGGGAGCATGGGCTCCTACAATGAGCAGTTCTTC.

This CDR3 reads CASSIGGGTDTQYF. CDR3 DNA: TGTGCCAGTAGTATTGGCGGTGGCACAGATACGCAGTATTTT. J is TRBJ2-3 and V is TRBV19; D call uncertain. Looked up from germline, CDR1 is LNHDA and CDR2 is SQIVND (reference sequence). This CDR3 comprises 14 residues. With 3 bases removed from V and 1 base from J, the gap between germline ends came to 8 bases.

The chain uses TRBV5-1 and TRBJ2-5; 8 bases are a match to TRBD1. There are 14 residues in the CDR3. Per the germline V gene, CDR1 is SGHRS and CDR2 is YFSETQ. Trimming removed 4 bases from V and 4 bases from J; junction bases left unmatched: 6. CDR3 in amino acids: CASSMTQGAETQYF. Here the CDR3 DNA reads TGCGCCAGCAGCATGACGCAGGGGGCAGAGACCCAGTACTTC.

The chain has TRBV4-1 and TRBJ1-2, with a weak D call TRBD1 (6 bases). With 0 bases removed from V and 7 bases from J, the gap between germline ends came to 12 bases. CDR1 and CDR2 from the germline V gene are MGHRA and YSYEKL. The CDR3 sequence is 14 residues long. The CDR3 protein is CASSQEVRGGGYTF. CDR3 nucleotide sequence: TGCGCCAGCAGCCAAGAGGTCAGGGGTGGTGGCTACACCTTC.

This clone was recorded a few times. This chain joins TRBV29-1 and TRBJ2-7; 8 nucleotides match TRBD1. CDR1 is SQVTM, CDR2 ANQGSEA, per germline. This CDR3 is 13 amino acids long. V lost 8 bases and J lost 3; bases outside the gene matches: 9. The CDR3 DNA reads TGCAGCATTGGGACAGGAGAGGGCTACGAGCAGTACTTC. Protein product: CSIGTGEGYEQYF.

J is TRBJ1-2 and V is TRBV19; D might be TRBD1 (6 bases). V shed 5 bases and J shed 7 bases, with 14 bases lying between them. The CDR3 runs to 13 residues. Germline V CDR1 and CDR2: LNHDA, SQIVND (reference sequence). The CDR3 is CASSPRGPSGYTF. The CDR3 DNA reads TGTGCCAGTAGTCCACGGGGGCCTTCTGGCTACACCTTC. Full variable domain (missing parts from reference TRBV19 and TRBJ1-2): DGGITQSPKYLFRKEGQNVTLSCEQNLNHDAMYWYRQDPGQGLRLIYYSQIVNDFQKGDIAEGYSVSREKKESFPLTVTSAQKNPTAFYLCASSPRGPSGYTFGSGTRLTVV.

There are a few counts of this clone. This chain connects TRBV7-2 to TRBJ2-7; TRBD2 agrees at 7 bases. V shed 5 bases, J shed 2 bases, and the junction held 6 bases outside the gene matches. The germline V gene has CDR1 SGHTA and CDR2 FQGNSA. The length of the CDR3 is 14 residues. The CDR3 sequence: CASSLGEGPYEQYF. The CDR3 region has the DNA TGTGCCAGCAGCCTGGGGGAGGGGCCCTACGAGCAGTACTTC.

J is TRBJ2-1 and V is TRBV10-3; 11 bases map to TRBD2. The germline CDR1 and CDR2 sequences are ENHRY and SYGVKD. CDR3 length: 15 amino acids. V shed 2 bases and J 9 bases; nucleotides not matched to a gene: 6. The CDR3 nucleotides read TGTGCCATCAGTGAGGGGACTAGCGGCCTTAGTGAGCAGTTCTTC. Protein product: CAISEGTSGLSEQFF.

This chain links TRBV7-9 with TRBJ2-5, with 7 bases lining up with TRBD1. This CDR3 contains 16 residues. V gave up 3 bases and J gave up 3 bases; unmatched junction bases: 10. Germline CDR1 and CDR2: SEHNR and FQNEAQ (reference sequence). Here the CDR3 reads CASSLGTHTGEETQYF. As DNA, the CDR3 is TGTGCCAGCAGCTTGGGGACCCATACAGGGGAAGAGACCCAGTACTTC.

The CDR3 DNA sequence: TGTGCCAGCAGTGAACAGCCGAGCTCCTATAATTCACCCCTCCACTTT. Translated, it gives CASSEQPSSYNSPLHF. This chain links TRBV2 with TRBJ1-6; D unclear. CDR1 and CDR2 (germline): SNHLY, FYNNEI. The CDR3 consists of 16 residues. V lost 2 bases to trimming and J lost 0 bases, with 8 bases between them.

The chain has TRBV7-2 and TRBJ1-2, with 8 bases identical to TRBD1. CDR1 is SGHTA and CDR2 is FQGNSA in the germline V gene. V lost 1 base and J lost 2; bases outside the gene matches: 9. The CDR3 has 17 amino acids. The CDR3 DNA reads TGTGCCAGCAGCTTAGTAGTCGGACAGGGAGGCAACTATGGCTACACCTTC. Amino acid sequence: CASSLVVGQGGNYGYTF.

The V and J genes are TRBV4-3 and TRBJ1-1; TRBD1 might be the D (5 bases). The CDR3 contains 15 residues. Deletions cut 0 bases from V and 5 bases from J, with 13 bases between. The germline V gene has CDR1 LGHNA and CDR2 YSLEER. Written as DNA, the CDR3 is TGCGCCAGCAGCCAAGATCCCGCGGGGGGGACTGAAGCTTTCTTT. It specifies CASSQDPAGGTEAFF.

J is TRBJ1-1 and V is TRBV7-8; a possible D gene is TRBD1 (5 bases). Trimming removed 3 bases at V and 1 base at J, with 15 bases between. Germline V gene lookup returns CDR1 SGHVS and CDR2 FQNEAQ. The CDR3 is 16 residues long. The CDR3 DNA follows: TGTGCCAGCAGCTTGCACCGAACCGGGGCGAACACTGAAGCTTTCTTT. Protein: CASSLHRTGANTEAFF.

The rearrangement links TRBV15 to TRBJ1-1; D gene uncertain. Looked up from germline, CDR1 is LNHNV and CDR2 is YYDKDF (reference sequence). The CDR3 has 15 residues. V lost 1 base and J lost 2, with 11 bases in between. In DNA, the CDR3 is TGTGCCACCAGCAGAGCCTCTTCTGCAAACACTGAAGCTTTCTTT. Encoded protein: CATSRASSANTEAFF.

The chain is built from TRBV28 and TRBJ2-7; D might be TRBD2 (5 bases). Deletions cut 7 bases from V and 3 bases from J, with 19 bases between. Germline CDR1 is MDHEN and CDR2 is SYDVKM. This CDR3 has 15 residues. The CDR3 is CASNRPGRRRYEQYF. CDR3 bases: TGTGCCAGCAATCGTCCTGGGAGAAGACGCTACGAGCAGTACTTC.

The V and J genes are TRBV7-2 and TRBJ1-6, with D hard to call. The CDR3 sequence is 13 residues long. Germline V gene lookup returns CDR1 SGHTA and CDR2 FQGNSA. V was trimmed by 3 bases and J by 9 bases, leaving 9 bases between them. CDR3 in amino acids: CASSFGPSSPLHF. Here the CDR3 DNA reads TGTGCCAGCAGCTTTGGGCCTAGTTCACCCCTCCACTTT.

The chain links TRBV6-5 to TRBJ2-3; 7 bases line up with TRBD2. CDR3 size: 14 residues. Germline loops: CDR1 MNHEY, CDR2 SVGAGI. Germline trimming cut 6 bases from V and 2 bases from J; bases unmatched to any gene: 5. The CDR3 is CASRAGLPTDTQYF. The CDR3 DNA is TGTGCCAGCAGAGCGGGACTTCCCACAGATACGCAGTATTTT.

This chain uses TRBV7-2 with TRBJ1-5; 7 nucleotides agree with TRBD1. V trimming: 5 bases; J trimming: 2 bases; junction bases outside the gene matches: 9. The CDR3 is made up of 16 amino acids. The V gene's germline CDR1 is SGHTA and CDR2 FQGNSA. CDR3 in amino acids: CASSQGNRGGNQPQHF. CDR3 in DNA: TGTGCCAGCAGCCAAGGAAACAGGGGAGGCAATCAGCCCCAGCATTTT.

This rearrangement joins TRBV11-3 to TRBJ1-1, with TRBD1 identical over 7 bases. In germline, CDR1 is SGHNT, CDR2 YENEEA. CDR3 length: 13 amino acids. Trimming removed 5 bases from V and 3 bases from J; junction bases left unmatched: 3. The CDR3 spells CASSQGTDTEAFF. CDR3 DNA: TGTGCCAGCAGCCAGGGGACAGACACTGAAGCTTTCTTT.

The chain carries TRBV5-1 and TRBJ1-1; 10 nucleotides line up with TRBD1. Germline CDR1 reads SGHRS; CDR2 reads YFSETQ. V shed 0 bases and J 9 bases; nucleotides not matched to a gene: 2. The CDR3 sequence is 13 residues long. CDR3 coding DNA: TGCGCCAGCAGCTTGGGGACAGGGGGGCAAGCTTTCTTT. This gives the protein CASSLGTGGQAFF.

The V gene is TRBV21-1, the J gene TRBJ2-7; the table's D call TRBD2 went unverified against the DNA. TRBV21-1 is a pseudogene. CDR3 size: 14 residues. In nucleotides, the CDR3 is TGTGCCAGCAGCAACCGATCGGGGGTGGACGAGCAGTACTTC. It encodes CASSNRSGVDEQYF.

The chain combines TRBV5-4 with TRBJ2-7, with D maybe TRBD1 (5 bases). V was trimmed by 1 base and J by 3 bases, leaving 11 bases between them. CDR3 size: 14 residues. CDR1 SGHNT and CDR2 YYREEE come from the germline V gene (reference sequence). The CDR3 DNA is TGTGCCAGCAGCTTGACGACAGAGAACTACGAGCAGTACTTC. Its translation: CASSLTTENYEQYF.

The rearrangement links TRBV7-7 to TRBJ2-7, with 9 bases identical to TRBD2. Germline CDR1 is SSHAT and CDR2 is FNYEAQ (reference sequence). With V trimmed by 5 bases and J by 7 bases, 15 bases remained unmatched. The length of the CDR3 is 16 residues. CDR3 residues: CASSRTSAASGGEQYF. Here the CDR3 DNA reads TGTGCCAGCAGCCGGACTAGCGCCGCGTCCGGGGGGGAGCAGTACTTC.